This T cell receptor beta chain emerged from a study of blood T cell repertoires in COVID-19. Study overall: From T cells, B-cell-depleted T cells, or PBMCs came the material, which was cDNA or gDNA.

The Seattle site enrolled patients during active infection and followed them longitudinally. The germline gives CDR1 ENHRY, CDR2 SYGVKD. The CDR3 spans 14 residues. V shed 4 bases, J shed 4 bases, and the junction held 6 bases outside the gene matches. Original processing methods: How many nucleated cells were present was estimated from reference gene primer amplification. The data were produced by immunoSEQ multiplex PCR, yet TCRdb's version contains in-frame clones alone and is incomplete. V and J calls and clone size are copied from that table; D and trimming were computed from the DNA. Here the sample spans 300,000 to 400,000 clones, 75% to 90% being singletons.

The chain links TRBV10-3 to TRBJ2-5; 7 positions match TRBD2. The sequence was obtained from an older woman with COVID-19, enrolled during active disease. Input material: peripheral blood. CDR3 DNA: TGTGCCATCAGTGTGCTTGGGGGGGGAGAGACCCAGTACTTC. Translating gives CAISVLGGGETQYF.